The present entry profiles one TCR beta chain with its context. The target antigen is unknown. The data stem from a study of blood T cells in healthy people across ages. Study-wide findings and caveats: The recorded TCR beta diversity per million T cells decreased in a roughly linear manner with age. Estimated diversity, derived from one million T cells, was regarded as an underestimate.

The authors ran a second PCR of about 7 to 11 cycles using a sample-barcoded 5' primer and a J-beta primer mix. TCRdb analysed the 5' RACE reads with MiXCR anew, one entry per CDR3 protein. The data hold approximately 780,000 distinct CDR3 sequences, with more than 25% observed a single time. The CDR3 sequence is 15 residues long. Germline V gene sequence: CDR1 KGHSH, CDR2 LQKENI. These data are also associated with another study on T cells of mothers and their children. That report notes: T cell clones that were persistent and microchimeric went undetected.

Sequencing was carried out using blood. V gene TRBV18 combines with J gene TRBJ2-1; 7 nucleotides match TRBD1. The J call may be incorrect, as the DNA end agrees better with TRBJ2-7. The sequence was obtained from a boy between 5 and 17 years old in good health. Here the CDR3 DNA reads TGTGCCAGCTCACCTCACAGGGGCAATTCCTACGAGCAGTACTTC. This translates into CASSPHRGNSYEQYF.